This is a list of T cell receptor beta chains from one sample in a study of shared clonotypes between healthy human individuals. Generated by immunoSEQ multiplex PCR, the TCRdb table keeps only in-frame clones and is missing some. Of more than 1.2 million clones in the sample, about 98.5% are singletons; the top ten hold 0.36%. The sample comprised naive CD4+ T cells sorted from blood. The source of these receptors is a young man in good health. Each CDR3 is given with its conserved first and last residue. D genes are given only for firm matches. Clone sizes are given selectively: once, few, many, or a class where the clone is expanded.

clone size	J gene	D gene	V gene	CDR3 length	CDR3 DNA	CDR3 protein
-	TRBJ1-2	TRBD1	TRBV28	16	TGTGCCAGCAGTCATCTCCCGGGACAGGGTGGCTATGGCTACACCTTC	CASSHLPGQGGYGYTF
-	TRBJ2-7	TRBD1	TRBV6-5	15	TGTGCCAGCAGTCCACAACAGGGGGCCCACTACGAGCAGTACTTC	CASSPQQGAHYEQYF
-	TRBJ2-1	TRBD2	TRBV7-8	16	TGTGCCAGCAGCTTAGGGGGGGGGAGCACCCACAATGAGCAGTTCTTC	CASSLGGGSTHNEQFF
-	TRBJ1-5	-	TRBV10-2	13	TGCGCCAGCAGCAGGACAGACAATCAGCCCCAGCATTTT	CASSRTDNQPQHF
-	TRBJ2-1	TRBD2	TRBV5-1	12	TGCGCCAGCAGCTCTAGCGGGCAAGAGCAGTTCTTC	CASSSSGQEQFF
-	TRBJ1-1	TRBD1	TRBV14	15	TGTGCCAGCAGCCGCTCACAGGGGATGGGTACTGAAGCTTTCTTT	CASSRSQGMGTEAFF
-	TRBJ1-2	TRBD1	TRBV19	14	TGTGCCAGTACTTGGACAGGGACATACTATGGCTACACCTTC	CASTWTGTYYGYTF
-	TRBJ2-1	TRBD1	TRBV18	12	TGTGCCAGCTCACCTCAGGGGGATGAGCAGTTCTTC	CASSPQGDEQFF
-	TRBJ1-1	-	TRBV18	14	TGTGCCAGCTCACCAAATTCACCGAACACTGAAGCTTTCTTT	CASSPNSPNTEAFF
-	TRBJ2-1	-	TRBV28	11	TGTGCCAGCAGTCCTTGGGGGGAGCAGTTCTTC	CASSPWGEQFF
-	TRBJ2-1	-	TRBV18	16	TGTGCCAGCTCGTCAGTACCGGGACATGCTGAAAATGAGCAGTTCTTC	CASSSVPGHAENEQFF
-	TRBJ1-1	-	TRBV7-9	13	TGTGCCAGCAGCTCGAACTCCCGGACTGAAGCTTTCTTT	CASSSNSRTEAFF
-	TRBJ1-2	TRBD1	TRBV6-1	14	TGTGCCAGCGTGGCCCGGACAGGGCGCTATGGCTACACCTTC	CASVARTGRYGYTF
-	TRBJ2-7	-	TRBV29-1	11	TGCAGCGCCATATGGGGGAGGGAGCAGTACTTC	CSAIWGREQYF
-	TRBJ2-3	-	TRBV9	15	TGTGCCAGCAGCGCCAATATGATACCCACAGATACGCAGTATTTT	CASSANMIPTDTQYF
-	TRBJ1-4	TRBD1	TRBV4-1	14	TGCGCCAGCAGCCAAGGGGACAGGGGGGAAAAACTGTTTTTT	CASSQGDRGEKLFF
-	TRBJ2-1	TRBD2	TRBV7-6	15	TGTGCCAGCAGCTTACGACTAGCGGTGTACAATGAGCAGTTCTTC	CASSLRLAVYNEQFF
-	TRBJ2-7	TRBD1	TRBV28	14	TGTGCCAGCAGTCGGACAGGAAGCTCCTACGAGCAGTACTTC	CASSRTGSSYEQYF
-	TRBJ2-3	TRBD2	TRBV9	16	TGTGCCAGCAGCGTAGCTGGGCTAGCGGGCACAGATACGCAGTATTTT	CASSVAGLAGTDTQYF
-	TRBJ2-3	-	TRBV5-8	16	TGTGCCAGCAGCTTGTGGGGCACGGCTAGCACAGATACGCAGTATTTT	CASSLWGTASTDTQYF
-	TRBJ1-3	-	TRBV18	13	TGTGCCAGCTCACCACTGAAAGGAAACACCATATATTTT	CASSPLKGNTIYF
-	TRBJ2-3	TRBD2	TRBV5-4	15	TGTGCCAGCAACTTTATCGGGAGGAACACAGATACGCAGTATTTT	CASNFIGRNTDTQYF
once	TRBJ2-7	-	TRBV5-6	15	TGTGCCAGCAGCTTGATCGTGGCGGCCGCCTACGAGCAGTACTTC	CASSLIVAAAYEQYF
-	TRBJ2-1	TRBD2	TRBV18	15	TGTGCCAGCTCACTATCGGGAGGCTCCTACAATGAGCAGTTCTTC	CASSLSGGSYNEQFF
once	TRBJ1-1	-	TRBV10-1	14	TGCGCCAGCAGTGACACGGGGCAGTCCTCTGAAGCTTTCTTT	CASSDTGQSSEAFF
-	TRBJ1-2	-	TRBV2	15	TGTGCCAGCAGTGAAGAGTCGGTGCCCACCTCTGGCTACACCTTC	CASSEESVPTSGYTF
-	TRBJ2-3	TRBD1	TRBV28	16	TGTGCCAGCAGTTTAAGGCAGGGGGCTACCGCAGATACGCAGTATTTT	CASSLRQGATADTQYF
-	TRBJ1-1	-	TRBV7-8	15	TGTGCCAGCAGCTCAGGGGCGGGAGGGAACACTGAAGCTTTCTTT	CASSSGAGGNTEAFF
-	TRBJ2-2	TRBD1	TRBV11-2	17	TGTGCCAGCAGCTCGACAGGGAAGGCCATCTTCGGCGGGGAGCTGTTTTTT	CASSSTGKAIFGGELFF
-	TRBJ2-7	TRBD2	TRBV11-2	14	TGTGCCAGCAGCGTCACTAGCGGGAGCTACGAGCAGTACTTC	CASSVTSGSYEQYF
-	TRBJ2-2	-	TRBV18	16	TGTGCCAGCTCACCACTCCACAGGGTGAAAACCGGGGAGCTGTTTTTT	CASSPLHRVKTGELFF
-	TRBJ2-5	TRBD2	TRBV2	15	TGTGCCAGCAACCCGCTCCGGGCGGGAGCCCTAAGACCGTACTTC	CASNPLRAGALRPYF
-	TRBJ2-5	-	TRBV5-1	15	TGCGCCAGCAGCTTGGGGCTCGGACTCCAAGAGACCCAGTACTTC	CASSLGLGLQETQYF
-	TRBJ2-6	-	TRBV15	15	TGTGCCACCAGCAGAGACCTGTCTGGGGCCAACGTCCTGACTTTC	CATSRDLSGANVLTF
-	TRBJ2-5	-	TRBV7-9	14	TGTGCCAGCAGCTTGGGGCTAGCTCAAGAGACCCAGTACTTC	CASSLGLAQETQYF
once	TRBJ2-3	-	TRBV18	16	TGTGCCAGCTCACCCCGCTCGGGATCTGGCACAGATACGCAGTATTTT	CASSPRSGSGTDTQYF
-	TRBJ2-2	TRBD1	TRBV29-1	15	TGCAGCGGCCAAACCGGGACAGTTAACACCGGGGAGCTGTTTTTT	CSGQTGTVNTGELFF
-	TRBJ2-5	TRBD1	TRBV15	15	TGTGCCACCAGCAGAGAACCGGGGACAGGAGAGACCCAGTACTTC	CATSREPGTGETQYF
-	TRBJ2-1	-	TRBV2	14	TGTGCCAGCAGCTTCTATCTAGGCGCCAATGAGCAGTTCTTC	CASSFYLGANEQFF
-	TRBJ1-3	-	TRBV14	13	TGTGCCACGACAACCTCATCTGGAAACACCATATATTTT	CATTTSSGNTIYF
-	TRBJ2-7	-	TRBV19	13	TGTGCCAGTAGTCCTCACAGGGACTACGAGCAGTACTTC	CASSPHRDYEQYF
once	TRBJ2-7	-	TRBV5-1	16	TGCGCCAGCAGCTTGGAATTGGCCAGTGCCTCCTACGAGCAGTACTTC	CASSLELASASYEQYF
-	TRBJ2-1	TRBD1	TRBV27	16	TGTGCCAGCGGATTAGGGACAGGGGGGTCCTACAATGAGCAGTTCTTC	CASGLGTGGSYNEQFF
-	TRBJ2-1	-	TRBV4-3	16	TGCGCCAGCAGCCAATATCCTGGTGGCTCCTACAATGAGCAGTTCTTC	CASSQYPGGSYNEQFF
once	TRBJ2-7	-	TRBV5-1	14	TGCGCCAGCAGCTTGGTAGTGGACTTGGGCGAGCAGTACTTC	CASSLVVDLGEQYF
-	TRBJ2-7	TRBD1	TRBV10-1	14	TGCGCCAGCAGTACCTCCGGGACAGGGAACGAGCAGTACTTC	CASSTSGTGNEQYF
-	TRBJ2-7	TRBD2	TRBV7-2	15	TGTGCCAGCAGCTCTTCTAGCGGGAGGTGGTACGAGCAGTACTTC	CASSSSSGRWYEQYF